These T cell receptor beta chains were read from a single sample in a study of cytotoxic CD8 clonotypes in ibrutinib-treated CLL. The assay was immunoSEQ multiplex PCR, and TCRdb's table has in-frame clones only and misses some. The sample lists roughly 250,000 clones, under 80% occurring once. Sequencing used PBMCs, obtained after 24 months of ibrutinib treatment. The receptors come from a human donor with chronic lymphocytic leukemia. CDR3s include the opening cysteine and the closing phenylalanine or tryptophan. The order of the fields is J gene, clone size, V gene, D gene, CDR3 DNA, CDR3 protein. A D gene is named only where the DNA matches it firmly. Expanded clones are given a class, and other clones once, few, many or no size at all.

TRBJ1-1 . TRBV18 . TGTGCCAGCTCACCACTGGAGGACACTGAAGCTTTCTTT CASSPLEDTEAFF
TRBJ2-7 . TRBV29-1 . TGCAGCGTCATCGTTGACCTTGGGGGCGAGCAGTACTTC CSVIVDLGGEQYF
TRBJ2-5 . TRBV14 . TGTGCCAGCAGCCAAGCCGACAGGCTAGGGGTTGAGACCCAGTACTTC CASSQADRLGVETQYF
TRBJ1-2 . TRBV6-5 . TGTGCCAGCAGTTACGGTTCTGATGGTGGCTACACCTTC CASSYGSDGGYTF
TRBJ2-6 . TRBV5-1 . TGCGCCAGCAGCTTAGGCTCCTCTGGGGCCAACGTCCTGACTTTC CASSLGSSGANVLTF
TRBJ2-5 . TRBV2 . TGTGCCAGCAGTGAACTAGAGACCCAGTACTTC CASSELETQYF
TRBJ1-5 . TRBV30 . TGTGCCTGGAGTTTAACGGACAGCAATCAGCCCCAGCATTTT CAWSLTDSNQPQHF
TRBJ2-1 . TRBV25-1 . TGTGCCAGCAGGTCGGCGACATCGGTCTCCCACAATGAGCAGTTCTTC CASRSATSVSHNEQFF
TRBJ2-7 . TRBV7-8 TRBD2 TGTGCCAGCAGCTACATAAGCTCTAGCGGGAGGCCCTACGAGCAGTACTTC CASSYISSSGRPYEQYF
TRBJ2-4 . TRBV19 TRBD1 TGTGCCAGTAGTATCAAGAGTAGGGACAGACTAGCCAAAAACATTCAGTACTTC CASSIKSRDRLAKNIQYF
TRBJ1-5 . TRBV28 . TGTGCCAGCAGTTCAAAATATCAGGGAGCCCAGCATTTT CASSSKYQGAQHF
TRBJ1-4 . TRBV6-5 . TGTGCCAGCAGTCTCTGGCGTCACAGGGATGAAAAACTGTTTTTT CASSLWRHRDEKLFF
TRBJ2-7 . TRBV4-2 TRBD2 TGTGCCAGCAGCCAAACGACTAGCGGGTATTACGAGCAGTACTTC CASSQTTSGYYEQYF
TRBJ2-1 . TRBV25-1 TRBD1 TGTGCCAGCACTCGCGGGGACAGGCAAATCTTC CASTRGDRQIF
TRBJ2-7 few TRBV18 TRBD1 TGTGCCAGCTCACCCGGGACAGGGAGCTCCTACGAGCAGTACTTC CASSPGTGSSYEQYF
TRBJ1-1 few TRBV18 . TGTGCCAGTTCGGTGAACACTGAAGCTTTCTTT CASSVNTEAFF
TRBJ1-1 . TRBV9 TRBD1 TGTGCCAGCAGCGCCTCGGACAGGGAAGCTTTCTTT CASSASDREAFF
TRBJ1-5 . TRBV6-5 TRBD1 TGTGCCAGCAGTTATCAAACCGGGACAGAAAGGCCCCAGCATTTT CASSYQTGTERPQHF
TRBJ2-7 . TRBV4-3 . TGCGCCAGCAGCCTCCGGGGTGGGACCGAGGAGCAGTACTTC CASSLRGGTEEQYF
TRBJ2-7 once TRBV29-1 TRBD1 TGCAGCGCCAAAGGGGGGACAGGGGCCTCCTACGAGCAGTACTTC CSAKGGTGASYEQYF
TRBJ2-7 few TRBV28 . TGTGCCAGCAGTTCCCCAAGGCAGAGTCGCGCCATGTACTTC CASSSPRQSRAMYF
TRBJ1-4 . TRBV5-6 TRBD1 TGTGCCAGCAGCTCCATCTCGGGGACAGCAACTAATGAAAAACTGTTTTTT CASSSISGTATNEKLFF
TRBJ2-7 . TRBV4-3 TRBD2 TGCGCCAGCAGCCAAGACTCGCGGGAGGGCTACGAGCAGTACTTC CASSQDSREGYEQYF
TRBJ2-7 . TRBV6-6 . TGTGCCAGCAGTTACAGAATGGGCCAGGGGAACGAGCAGTACTTC CASSYRMGQGNEQYF
TRBJ1-4 few TRBV27 . TGTGCCAGCAGAGGGACGGCGGCAGAAAAACTGTTTTTT CASRGTAAEKLFF
TRBJ2-5 . TRBV7-6 . TGTGCCAGCAGCCCCCTGACAGCAGGGGAGACCCAGTACTTC CASSPLTAGETQYF
TRBJ2-3 . TRBV5-5 TRBD1 TGTGCCAGCAGCTTGTATGCAGGGGGCGCAGATACGCAGTATTTT CASSLYAGGADTQYF
TRBJ1-5 few TRBV5-1 TRBD1 TGCGCCAGCAGCCAAGGGGACAGGGTGTTGAAGCCCCAGCATTTT CASSQGDRVLKPQHF
TRBJ1-1 . TRBV5-1 TRBD1 TGCGCCAGCAGCTTGGCCAGGACAGGGATTTATACCACTGAAGCTTTCTTT CASSLARTGIYTTEAFF
TRBJ2-7 . TRBV27 . TGTGCCAGCAGCCGCTCGCCTCCCACTCGGTACGAGCAGTACTTC CASSRSPPTRYEQYF